The TCR beta chain under discussion was sequenced for a study of blood T cell repertoires in COVID-19. Looking at the study overall: Some COVID-19 samples were acute and others convalescent; all came from the United States, Italy and Spain. PBMCs, B-cell-depleted T cells, or T cells provided the cDNA or gDNA that made up the material.

Profiling relied on immunoSEQ multiplex PCR, and the TCRdb table lists in-frame clones only, not all of them. This table holds fewer than 80,000 clones, 70% to 90% found once. Trimming pared 5 bases from V and 5 bases from J, leaving 15 bases between. The CDR3 length is 14 residues. Germline CDR1 and CDR2: SGHNT and YENEEA. The sequenced sample consisted of peripheral blood. This receptor was taken from a man in his 70s with acute or convalescent COVID-19. The J gene is TRBJ2-5, the V gene TRBV11-3; possibly TRBD1 for D (8 bases). Written as DNA, the CDR3 is TGTGCCAGCAGCCTACAGGGGGGGTATGAGACCCAGTACTTC. It specifies CASSLQGGYETQYF.